The rows below give T cell receptor beta chains drawn from one sample of a study of blood T cell repertoires in COVID-19. Here immunoSEQ multiplex PCR was the method, and the copy in TCRdb shows in-frame clones only, minus some. The sample shows approximately 92,000 clones, roughly 72% of them seen only once. Sequencing used peripheral blood. These TCRs come from a woman in her fifties or sixties in a cohort sampled during active or convalescent COVID-19. CDR3s include the opening cysteine and the closing phenylalanine or tryptophan. D genes are given only for firm matches. Where a row states a size, it is once, few, many or the class of an expanded clone; other rows omit it.

V	size	J	D	CDR3	DNA
TRBV6-2/TRBV6-3	.	TRBJ2-1	.	CASSYDTSNEQFF	TGTGCCAGCAGTTACGATACAAGCAATGAGCAGTTCTTC
TRBV6-2/TRBV6-3	.	TRBJ2-7	TRBD1	CASSYSGTVLYEQYF	TGTGCCAGCAGTTACTCCGGGACAGTACTCTACGAGCAGTACTTC
TRBV19	.	TRBJ1-5	TRBD1	CASSTGQGNQPQHF	TGTGCCAGTAGTACGGGACAGGGTAATCAGCCCCAGCATTTT
TRBV4-1	.	TRBJ2-7	.	CASSRHRDYEQYF	TGCGCCAGCAGCCGTCACAGGGACTACGAGCAGTACTTC
TRBV7-9	few	TRBJ2-2	.	CASTKPRGTGELFF	TGTGCCAGCACCAAACCTCGCGGCACCGGGGAGCTGTTTTTT
TRBV7-8	.	TRBJ1-4	TRBD1	CASSPRTGEKLFF	TGTGCCAGCAGCCCGCGGACAGGAGAAAAACTGTTTTTT
TRBV28	.	TRBJ2-2	TRBD2	CATLNSPGLAGAGELFF	TGTGCCACCTTGAATTCACCGGGACTAGCGGGGGCCGGGGAGCTGTTTTTT
TRBV7-2	.	TRBJ2-3	TRBD2	CASSVRLAGGSTDTQYF	TGTGCCAGCAGCGTTAGACTAGCGGGGGGGAGCACAGATACGCAGTATTTT
TRBV19	.	TRBJ1-1	TRBD1	CASSIPPTGLRTEAFF	TGTGCCAGTAGTATCCCCCCGACAGGGCTGCGGACTGAAGCTTTCTTT
TRBV19	.	TRBJ1-5	TRBD1	CASSMTGLHQPQHF	TGTGCCAGTAGTATGACAGGGCTCCATCAGCCCCAGCATTTT
TRBV6-5	few	TRBJ1-2	.	CASSYSGERGYTF	TGTGCCAGCAGTTACTCAGGGGAACGCGGCTACACCTTC
TRBV11-3	.	TRBJ2-1	.	CASSLGRRSDEQFF	TGTGCCAGCAGCTTAGGACGGCGGAGTGATGAGCAGTTCTTC
TRBV10-3	.	TRBJ2-1	TRBD1	CAISAGTGVNEQFF	TGTGCCATCTCGGCCGGGACAGGGGTTAATGAGCAGTTCTTC
TRBV6-5	.	TRBJ2-4	.	CASTGPGDIQYF	TGTGCCAGCACTGGACCCGGGGACATTCAGTACTTC
TRBV5-1	.	TRBJ2-1	TRBD2	CASSLELAGYNEQFF	TGCGCCAGCAGCTTGGAACTAGCGGGTTACAATGAGCAGTTCTTC
TRBV3-1/TRBV3-2	once	TRBJ2-1	TRBD1	CASSQGDREVYNEQFF	TGTGCCAGCAGCCAGGGGGACAGGGAAGTCTACAATGAGCAGTTCTTC
TRBV10-3	.	TRBJ1-4	TRBD1	CAIRGQGSEKLFF	TGTGCCATCAGAGGACAGGGGTCTGAAAAACTGTTTTTT
TRBV2	.	TRBJ2-3	TRBD2	CASKELAGLDTQYF	TGTGCCAGCAAGGAACTAGCGGGGTTAGATACGCAGTATTTT
TRBV19	.	TRBJ2-2	.	CASTLGGGTGELFF	TGTGCCAGTACCCTAGGGGGGGGCACCGGGGAGCTGTTTTTT
TRBV5-1	.	TRBJ1-2	.	CASSLGGSAGGSRGYTF	TGCGCCAGCAGCTTGGGAGGCTCGGCTGGGGGCAGTCGCGGCTACACCTTC
TRBV30	.	TRBJ2-7	.	CAWGREFYEQYF	TGTGCCTGGGGCAGGGAATTCTACGAGCAGTACTTC
TRBV9	once	TRBJ2-5	TRBD2	CASSPRGRVGTQYF	TGTGCCAGCAGCCCCAGAGGGAGGGTGGGGACCCAGTACTTC
TRBV2	.	TRBJ1-2	TRBD1	CASKDREVHGYTF	TGTGCCAGCAAGGACAGGGAGGTCCATGGCTACACCTTC
TRBV2	once	TRBJ2-7	.	CASSLGLSLEQYF	TGTGCCAGTTCGTTGGGCCTTTCCCTCGAGCAGTACTTC
TRBV9	.	TRBJ1-1	.	CASSPTAGAEAFF	TGTGCCAGCAGCCCAACAGCGGGAGCTGAAGCTTTCTTT